The source of this T cell receptor beta chain is a study of tumor-infiltrating lymphocytes in primary liver carcinoma. Study-level information: The patients, men and women alike, were aged 30 to 69 years. The study's findings and limits: A significantly higher top-250-clone fraction was found in tumors than in blood (p = 0.039).

This clonotype occurred many times. Its specificity is not known. TCR beta cDNA came from about 450 ng total RNA, primed with a constant-region primer. What produced the TCR beta libraries was three nested multiplex PCR rounds using slightly modified ARM-PCR. The first two PCR rounds used TRBV1-TRBV30 forward primers with a C-beta reverse primer, about 10 cycles each. TCRdb recomputed calls from the multiplex PCR reads with MiXCR, one row per CDR3 protein. This table holds about 200,000 distinct CDR3 sequences, about 65% found once. Blood RNA was derived from unsorted whole blood, and germline DNA was extracted too. Germline CDR1 reads MNHEY; CDR2 reads SVGAGI. V dropped 2 bases and J dropped 3 bases, with 11 bases sitting between them. This CDR3 has 15 residues.

The sample taken for sequencing was peripheral blood. The origin of this receptor is a woman between 55 and 75 years old with primary liver carcinoma and hepatitis B virus infection. The chain carries TRBV6-5 and TRBJ2-4; D is possibly TRBD2 (6 bases). The CDR3 sequence: CASSYAAGSKNIQYF. Written as DNA, the CDR3 is TGTGCCAGCAGTTACGCGGCGGGAAGCAAAAACATTCAGTACTTC.